This T cell receptor beta chain is from a study of blood T cell repertoires in COVID-19. Turning to the study itself: PBMCs, B-cell-depleted T cells, or T cells provided the cDNA or gDNA that made up the material.

In the source study's methods: Nucleated cell number was recorded as an estimate derived from reference gene primer amplification. Here immunoSEQ multiplex PCR was the method, and the copy in TCRdb shows in-frame clones only, minus some. That table furnishes V, J and clone size, whereas the DNA furnished D and trimming. Among 250,000 to 350,000 clones listed, 90% were seen once. Trimming cost V 0 bases and J 7 bases; bases outside gene matches: 9. The CDR3 is 14 residues long. Germline V CDR1 and CDR2: GTSNPN, SVGIG (reference sequence). Sequenced input: peripheral blood. This TCR was recovered from a woman in her 30s with COVID-19, enrolled during active disease. The chain couples TRBV30 to TRBJ2-7; 7 bases are a match to TRBD1. In DNA form, the CDR3 reads TGTGCCTGGAGTGTTTTGGGACAGTCCGGGGAGCAGTACTTC. It encodes CAWSVLGQSGEQYF.